This T cell receptor beta chain emerged from a study of graft-versus-host responses after intestinal transplantation. Study-wide context: All recipients were given anti-thymocyte globulin induction, and tacrolimus and steroids were then administered for three to four years.

This clone has a single count. Its antigen remains unidentified. TCRdb's table, derived via immunoSEQ multiplex PCR, lists solely in-frame clones and lacks some. The data show tens of thousands of clones, approximately 96% seen once. The V and J ends lost 1 base and 3 bases respectively, with 6 bases between them. Germline lookup yields CDR1 SGDLS and CDR2 YYNGEE. The CDR3 loop spans 13 amino acids. The TCR originated in a human donor who was the organ donor for an intestinal transplant. The specimen comprised unstimulated CD8+ T cells sorted from spleen or lymph node cells, sampled before transplant. This chain connects TRBV9 to TRBJ2-3; D not certain. CDR3 protein: CASSVQPTDTQYF. In nucleotides, the CDR3 is TGTGCCAGCAGCGTACAACCGACAGATACGCAGTATTTT.